The T cell receptor (beta chain) described here comes from a study of blood T cell repertoires in COVID-19. V was clipped by 8 bases and J by 0 bases, with 10 bases between them. Germline loops: CDR1 MNHEY, CDR2 SVGAGI. This CDR3 is 13 amino acids long. This clone was seen a handful of times. The table came from immunoSEQ multiplex PCR; TCRdb's copy has only in-frame clones and leaves some out. The sample has just under 60,000 clones, about 91% seen once. The sequencing input was peripheral blood. The clonotype comes from a man aged 55 to 70 with acute or convalescent COVID-19. The rearrangement links TRBV6-5 to TRBJ1-2; D gene unclear. For the CDR3, the DNA is TGTGCCAGCTACCGATCTACTAACTATGGCTACACCTTC. This translates into CASYRSTNYGYTF.